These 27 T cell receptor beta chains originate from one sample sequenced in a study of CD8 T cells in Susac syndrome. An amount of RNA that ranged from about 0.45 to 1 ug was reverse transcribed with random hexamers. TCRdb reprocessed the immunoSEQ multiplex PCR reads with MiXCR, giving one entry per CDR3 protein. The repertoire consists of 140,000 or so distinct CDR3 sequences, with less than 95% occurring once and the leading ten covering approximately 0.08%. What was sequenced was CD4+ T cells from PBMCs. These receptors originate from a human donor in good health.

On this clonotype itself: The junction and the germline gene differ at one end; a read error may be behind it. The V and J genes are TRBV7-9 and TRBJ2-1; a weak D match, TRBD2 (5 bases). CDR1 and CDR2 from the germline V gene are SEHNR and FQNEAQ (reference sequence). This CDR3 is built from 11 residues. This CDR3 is CASSLFSVSIF. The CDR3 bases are TGTGCCAGCAGCTTATTTAGCGTATCGATCTTC. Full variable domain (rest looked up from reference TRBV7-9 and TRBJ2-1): DTGVSQNPRHKITKRGQNVTFRCDPISEHNRLYWYRQTLGQGPEFLTYFQNEAQLEKSRLLSDRFSAERPKGSFSTLEIQRTEQGDSAMYLCASSLFSVSIFGPGTRLTVL.

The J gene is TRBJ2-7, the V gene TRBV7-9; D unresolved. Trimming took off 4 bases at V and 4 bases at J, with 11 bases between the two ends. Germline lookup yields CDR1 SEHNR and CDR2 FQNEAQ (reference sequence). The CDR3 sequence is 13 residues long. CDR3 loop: CASSSQTFYEQYF. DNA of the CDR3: TGTGCCAGCAGCTCTCAGACTTTTTACGAGCAGTACTTC.

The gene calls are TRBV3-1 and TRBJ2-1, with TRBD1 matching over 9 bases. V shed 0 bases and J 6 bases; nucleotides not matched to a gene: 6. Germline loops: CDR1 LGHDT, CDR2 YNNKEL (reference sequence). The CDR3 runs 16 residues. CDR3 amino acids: CASSQEGQGSSNEQFF. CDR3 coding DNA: TGTGCCAGCAGCCAAGAAGGACAGGGGAGCTCCAATGAGCAGTTCTTC.

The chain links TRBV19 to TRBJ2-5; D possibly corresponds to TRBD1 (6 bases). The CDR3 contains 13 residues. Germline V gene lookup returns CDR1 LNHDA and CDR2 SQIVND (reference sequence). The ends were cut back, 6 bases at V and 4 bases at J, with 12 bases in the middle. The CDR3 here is CASSGTNRETQYF. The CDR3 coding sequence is TGTGCCAGTAGCGGGACAAATAGAGAGACCCAGTACTTC.

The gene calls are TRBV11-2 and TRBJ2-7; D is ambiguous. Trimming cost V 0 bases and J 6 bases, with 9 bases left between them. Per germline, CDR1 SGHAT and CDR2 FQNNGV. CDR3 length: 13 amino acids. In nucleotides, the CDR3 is TGTGCCAGCAGCTTAGATGGTGTGGCCGAGCAGTACTTC. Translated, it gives CASSLDGVAEQYF.

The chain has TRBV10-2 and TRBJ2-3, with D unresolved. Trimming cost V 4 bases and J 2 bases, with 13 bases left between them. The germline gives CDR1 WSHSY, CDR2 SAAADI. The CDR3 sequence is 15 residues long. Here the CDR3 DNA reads TGCGCCAGCAGTGCAACCCAGATAAACACAGATACGCAGTATTTT. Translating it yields CASSATQINTDTQYF.

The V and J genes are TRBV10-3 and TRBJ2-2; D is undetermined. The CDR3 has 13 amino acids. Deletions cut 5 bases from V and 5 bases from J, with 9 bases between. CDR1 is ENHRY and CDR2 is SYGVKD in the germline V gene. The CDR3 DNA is TGTGCCATCAGTACCGGAAGTACCGGGGAGCTGTTTTTT. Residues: CAISTGSTGELFF.

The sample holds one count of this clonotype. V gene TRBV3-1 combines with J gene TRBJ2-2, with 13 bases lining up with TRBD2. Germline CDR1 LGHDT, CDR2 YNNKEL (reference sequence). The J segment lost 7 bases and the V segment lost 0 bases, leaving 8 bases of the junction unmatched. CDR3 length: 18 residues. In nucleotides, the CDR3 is TGTGCCAGCAGCCAAGACGGTGGACTAGCGGGAGCTCTCGGGGAGCTGTTTTTT. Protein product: CASSQDGGLAGALGELFF.

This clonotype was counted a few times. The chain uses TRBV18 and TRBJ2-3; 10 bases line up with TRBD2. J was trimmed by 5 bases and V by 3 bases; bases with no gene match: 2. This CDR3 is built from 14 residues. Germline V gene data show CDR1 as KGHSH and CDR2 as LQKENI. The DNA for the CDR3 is TGTGCCAGCTCACCGGGACTAGCGATAGATACGCAGTATTTT. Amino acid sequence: CASSPGLAIDTQYF.

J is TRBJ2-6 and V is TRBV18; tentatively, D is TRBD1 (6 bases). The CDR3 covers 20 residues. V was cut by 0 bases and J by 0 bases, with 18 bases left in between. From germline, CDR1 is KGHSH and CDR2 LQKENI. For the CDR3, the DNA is TGTGCCAGCTCACCACCTCTCCGGACAGTTACTCCCTCTGGGGCCAACGTCCTGACTTTC. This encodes CASSPPLRTVTPSGANVLTF.

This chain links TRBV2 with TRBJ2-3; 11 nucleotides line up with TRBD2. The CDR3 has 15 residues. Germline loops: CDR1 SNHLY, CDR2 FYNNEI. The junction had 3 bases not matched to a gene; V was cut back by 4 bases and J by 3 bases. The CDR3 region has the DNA TGTGCCAGCAGTGTGGGACTAGCGGTAACAGATACGCAGTATTTT. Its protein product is CASSVGLAVTDTQYF.

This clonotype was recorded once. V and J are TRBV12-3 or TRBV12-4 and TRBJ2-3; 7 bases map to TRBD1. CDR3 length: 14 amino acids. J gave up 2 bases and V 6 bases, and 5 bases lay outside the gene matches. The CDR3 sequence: CASRVQGNTDTQYF. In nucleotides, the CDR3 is TGTGCCAGCAGGGTACAGGGGAACACAGATACGCAGTATTTT.

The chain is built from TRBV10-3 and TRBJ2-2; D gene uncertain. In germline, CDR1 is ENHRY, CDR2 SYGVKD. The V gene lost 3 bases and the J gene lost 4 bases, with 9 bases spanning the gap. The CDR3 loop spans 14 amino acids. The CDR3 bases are TGTGCCATCAGTGACTTTGGCGGCACCGGGGAGCTGTTTTTT. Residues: CAISDFGGTGELFF.

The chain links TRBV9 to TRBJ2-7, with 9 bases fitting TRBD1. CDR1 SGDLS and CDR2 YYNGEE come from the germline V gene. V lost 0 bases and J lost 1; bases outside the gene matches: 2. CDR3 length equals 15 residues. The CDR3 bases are TGTGCCAGCAGCGTAGCTGGGACAGGGTCCTACGAGCAGTACTTC. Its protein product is CASSVAGTGSYEQYF.

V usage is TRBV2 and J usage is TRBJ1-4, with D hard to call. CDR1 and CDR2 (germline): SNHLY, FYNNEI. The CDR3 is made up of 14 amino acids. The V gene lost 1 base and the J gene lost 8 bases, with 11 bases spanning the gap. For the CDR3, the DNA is TGTGCCAGCAGTGAAGGGGTCTCGACGGAAAAACTGTTTTTT. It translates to CASSEGVSTEKLFF.

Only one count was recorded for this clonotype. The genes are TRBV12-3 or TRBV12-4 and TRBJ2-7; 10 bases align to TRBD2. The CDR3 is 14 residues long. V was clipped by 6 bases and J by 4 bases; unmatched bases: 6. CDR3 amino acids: CASSLAGARYEQYF. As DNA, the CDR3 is TGTGCCAGCAGCCTAGCGGGGGCCCGGTACGAGCAGTACTTC.

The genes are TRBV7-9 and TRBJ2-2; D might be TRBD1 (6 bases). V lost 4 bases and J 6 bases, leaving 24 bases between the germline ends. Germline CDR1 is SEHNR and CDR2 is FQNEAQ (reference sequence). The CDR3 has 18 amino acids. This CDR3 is CASSSYPPRDTIAGELFF. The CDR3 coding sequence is TGTGCCAGCAGCTCCTACCCTCCCCGGGACACCATCGCCGGGGAGCTGTTTTTT.

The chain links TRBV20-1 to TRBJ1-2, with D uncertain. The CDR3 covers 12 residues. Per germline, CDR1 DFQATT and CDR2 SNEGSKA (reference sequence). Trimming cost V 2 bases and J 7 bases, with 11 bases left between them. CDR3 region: CSARSPWSGYTF. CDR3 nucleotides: TGCAGTGCTAGAAGCCCCTGGAGTGGCTACACCTTC.

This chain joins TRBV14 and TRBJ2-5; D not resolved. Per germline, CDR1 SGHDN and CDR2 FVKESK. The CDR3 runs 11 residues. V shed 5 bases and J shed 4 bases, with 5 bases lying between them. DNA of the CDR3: TGTGCCAGCAGCGGGGTAGAGACCCAGTACTTC. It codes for CASSGVETQYF.

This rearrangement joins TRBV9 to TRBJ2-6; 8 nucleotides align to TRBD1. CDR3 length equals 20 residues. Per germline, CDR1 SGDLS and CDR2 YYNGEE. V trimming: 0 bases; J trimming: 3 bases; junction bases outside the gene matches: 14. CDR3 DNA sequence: TGTGCCAGCAGCGTAGTGGGTGTATCGACAGGGGTGGATGGGGCCAACGTCCTGACTTTC. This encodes CASSVVGVSTGVDGANVLTF.

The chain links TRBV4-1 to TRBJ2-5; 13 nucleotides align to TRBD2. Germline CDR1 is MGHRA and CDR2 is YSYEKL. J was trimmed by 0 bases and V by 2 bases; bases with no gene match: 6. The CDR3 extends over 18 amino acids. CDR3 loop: CASSQWTSGRRYQETQYF. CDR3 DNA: TGCGCCAGCAGCCAATGGACTAGCGGGAGACGCTACCAAGAGACCCAGTACTTC.

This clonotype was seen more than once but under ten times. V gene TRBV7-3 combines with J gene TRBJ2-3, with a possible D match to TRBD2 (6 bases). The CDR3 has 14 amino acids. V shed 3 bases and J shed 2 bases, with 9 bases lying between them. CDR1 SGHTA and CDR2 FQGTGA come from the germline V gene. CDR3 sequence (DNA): TGTGCCAGCAGCTTCGGAGGGACCACAGATACGCAGTATTTT. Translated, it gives CASSFGGTTDTQYF. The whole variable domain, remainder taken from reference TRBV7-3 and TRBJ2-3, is GAGVSQTPSNKVTEKGKYVELRCDPISGHTALYWYRQSLGQGPEFLIYFQGTGAADDSGLPNDRFFAVRPEGSVSTLKIQRTERGDSAVYLCASSFGGTTDTQYFGPGTRLTVL.

The CDR3 bases are TGTGCCAGCAGTTTGGCAGGCAGGGGGCCTCAGCCCCAGCATTTT. This gives the protein CASSLAGRGPQPQHF. The chain is built from TRBV28 and TRBJ1-5, with 8 bases fitting TRBD1. From germline, CDR1 is MDHEN and CDR2 SYDVKM. Germline trimming cut 3 bases from V and 6 bases from J; bases unmatched to any gene: 7. There are 15 residues in the CDR3. Looking up the rest from reference TRBV28 and TRBJ1-5 gives the full variable domain: DVKVTQSSRYLVKRTGEKVFLECVQDMDHENMFWYRQDPGLGLRLIYFSYDVKMKEKGDIPEGYSVSREKKERFSLILESASTNQTSMYLCASSLAGRGPQPQHFGDGTRLSIL.

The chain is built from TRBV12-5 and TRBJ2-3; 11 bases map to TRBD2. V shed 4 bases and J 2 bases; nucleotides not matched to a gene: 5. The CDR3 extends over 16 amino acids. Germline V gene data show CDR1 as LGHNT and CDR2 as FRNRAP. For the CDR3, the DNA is TGTGCTAGTGGTTCCGGGACTAGCGGTCCCACAGATACGCAGTATTTT. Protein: CASGSGTSGPTDTQYF. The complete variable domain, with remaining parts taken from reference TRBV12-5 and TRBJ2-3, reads DARVTQTPRHKVTEMGQEVTMRCQPILGHNTVFWYRQTMMQGLELLAYFRNRAPLDDSGMPKDRFSAEMPDATLATLKIQPSEPRDSAVYFCASGSGTSGPTDTQYFGPGTRLTVL.

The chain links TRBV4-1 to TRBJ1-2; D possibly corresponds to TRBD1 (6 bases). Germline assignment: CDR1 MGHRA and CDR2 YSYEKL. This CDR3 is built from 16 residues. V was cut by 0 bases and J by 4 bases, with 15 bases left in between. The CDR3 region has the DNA TGCGCCAGCAGCCAAGATTCAGACAGGCGATCCTATGGCTACACCTTC. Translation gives CASSQDSDRRSYGYTF.

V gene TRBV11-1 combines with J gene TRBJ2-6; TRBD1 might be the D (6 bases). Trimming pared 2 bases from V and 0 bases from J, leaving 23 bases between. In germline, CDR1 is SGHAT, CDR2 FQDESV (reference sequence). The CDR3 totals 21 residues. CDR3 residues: CASSLSYPRTVDLSGANVLTF. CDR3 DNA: TGTGCCAGCAGCTTAAGCTACCCCAGGACAGTCGACCTCTCTGGGGCCAACGTCCTGACTTTC.

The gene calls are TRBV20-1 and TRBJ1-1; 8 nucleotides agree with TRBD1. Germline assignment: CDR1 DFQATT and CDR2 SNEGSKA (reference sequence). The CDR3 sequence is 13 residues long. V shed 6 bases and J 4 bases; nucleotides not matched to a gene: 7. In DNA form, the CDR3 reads TGCAGTGCAATCAGACAGGGGATCACTGAAGCTTTCTTT. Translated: CSAIRQGITEAFF.